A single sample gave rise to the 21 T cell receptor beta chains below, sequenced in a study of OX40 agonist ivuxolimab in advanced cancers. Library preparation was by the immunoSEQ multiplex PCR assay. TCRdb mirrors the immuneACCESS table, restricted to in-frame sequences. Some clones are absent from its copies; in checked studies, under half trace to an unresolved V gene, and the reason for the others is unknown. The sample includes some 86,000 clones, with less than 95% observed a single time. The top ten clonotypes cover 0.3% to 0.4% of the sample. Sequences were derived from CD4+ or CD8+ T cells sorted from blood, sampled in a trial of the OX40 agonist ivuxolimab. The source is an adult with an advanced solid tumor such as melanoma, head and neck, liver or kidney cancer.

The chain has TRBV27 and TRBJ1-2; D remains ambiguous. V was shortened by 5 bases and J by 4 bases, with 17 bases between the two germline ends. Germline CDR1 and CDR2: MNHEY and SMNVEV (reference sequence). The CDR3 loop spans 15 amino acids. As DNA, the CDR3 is TGTGCCAGCAGTCAACTTCCATTACGGGTCTATGGCTACACCTTC. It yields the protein CASSQLPLRVYGYTF.

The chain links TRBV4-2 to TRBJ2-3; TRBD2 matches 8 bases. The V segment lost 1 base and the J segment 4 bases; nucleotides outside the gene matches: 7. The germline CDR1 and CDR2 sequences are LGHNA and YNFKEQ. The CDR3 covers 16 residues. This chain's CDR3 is CASSQANGGAADTQYF. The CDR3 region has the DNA TGTGCCAGCAGCCAAGCAAACGGGGGGGCGGCAGATACGCAGTATTTT.

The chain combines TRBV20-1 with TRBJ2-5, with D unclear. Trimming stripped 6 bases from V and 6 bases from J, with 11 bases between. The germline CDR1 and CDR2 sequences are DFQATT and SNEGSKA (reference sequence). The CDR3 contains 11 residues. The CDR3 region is CSALEAKTQYF. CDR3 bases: TGCAGTGCCCTCGAGGCAAAGACCCAGTACTTC.

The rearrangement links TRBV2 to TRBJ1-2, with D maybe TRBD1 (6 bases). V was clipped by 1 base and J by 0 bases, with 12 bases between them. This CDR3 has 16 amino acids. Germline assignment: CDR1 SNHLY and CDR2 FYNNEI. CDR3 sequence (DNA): TGTGCCAGCAGTGAAGTGTCAGGGGCGACTAACTATGGCTACACCTTC. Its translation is CASSEVSGATNYGYTF.

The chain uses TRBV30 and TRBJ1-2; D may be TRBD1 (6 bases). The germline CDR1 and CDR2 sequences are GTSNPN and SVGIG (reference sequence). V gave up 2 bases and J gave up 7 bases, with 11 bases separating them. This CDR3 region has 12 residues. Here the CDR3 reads CAWSRGGLGYTF. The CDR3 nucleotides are TGTGCCTGGAGTCGGGGGGGGCTTGGCTACACCTTC.

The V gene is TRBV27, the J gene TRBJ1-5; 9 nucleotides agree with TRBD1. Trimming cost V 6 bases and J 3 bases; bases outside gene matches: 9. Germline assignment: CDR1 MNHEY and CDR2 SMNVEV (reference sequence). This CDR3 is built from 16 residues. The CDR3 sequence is CASSPLDRGTNQPQHF. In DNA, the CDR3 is TGTGCCAGCAGCCCCCTCGACAGGGGGACCAATCAGCCCCAGCATTTT.

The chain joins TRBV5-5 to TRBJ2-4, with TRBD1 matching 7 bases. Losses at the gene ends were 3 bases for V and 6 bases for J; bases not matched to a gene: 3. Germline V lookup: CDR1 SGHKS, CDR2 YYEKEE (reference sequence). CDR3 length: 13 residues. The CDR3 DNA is TGTGCCAGCAGCTCCAACAGGGGAAACATTCAGTACTTC. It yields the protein CASSSNRGNIQYF.

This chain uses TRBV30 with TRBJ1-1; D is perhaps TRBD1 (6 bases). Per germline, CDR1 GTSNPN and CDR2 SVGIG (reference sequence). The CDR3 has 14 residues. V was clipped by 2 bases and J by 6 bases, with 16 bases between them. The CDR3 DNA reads TGTGCCTGGAGTTCCGGGGGCGGAAGGGCTGAAGCTTTCTTT. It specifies CAWSSGGGRAEAFF.

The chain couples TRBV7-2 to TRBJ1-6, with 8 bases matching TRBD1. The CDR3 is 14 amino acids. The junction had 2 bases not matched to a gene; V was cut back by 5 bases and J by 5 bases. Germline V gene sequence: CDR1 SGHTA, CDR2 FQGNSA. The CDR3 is CASSAGQDNSPLHF. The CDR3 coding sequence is TGTGCCAGCAGCGCGGGACAGGATAATTCACCCCTCCACTTT. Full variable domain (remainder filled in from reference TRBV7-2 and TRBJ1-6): GAGVSQSPSNKVTEKGKDVELRCDPISGHTALYWYRQSLGQGLEFLIYFQGNSAPDKSGLPSDRFSAERTGGSVSTLTIQRTQQEDSAVYLCASSAGQDNSPLHFGNGTRLTVT.

Written as DNA, the CDR3 is TGTGCCAGCAGCCAAGGACAGACCGGGGAGCTGTTTTTT. Encoded protein: CASSQGQTGELFF. The chain recombines TRBV5-8 with TRBJ2-2, with a tentative D call TRBD1 (6 bases). CDR3 length: 13 amino acids. The V gene lost 4 bases and the J gene lost 5 bases, with 9 bases spanning the gap. Germline V gene sequence: CDR1 SGHTS, CDR2 YDEGEE. The whole variable domain, remainder taken from reference TRBV5-8 and TRBJ2-2, is EAGVTQSPTHLIKTRGQQATLRCSPISGHTSVYWYQQALGLGLQFLLWYDEGEERNRGNFPPRFSGRQFPNYSSELNVNALELEDSALYLCASSQGQTGELFFGEGSRLTVL.

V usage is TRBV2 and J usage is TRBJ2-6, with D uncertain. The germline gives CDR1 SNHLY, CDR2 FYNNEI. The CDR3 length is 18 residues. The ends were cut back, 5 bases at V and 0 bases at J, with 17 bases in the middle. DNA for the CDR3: TGTGCCAGCAGTAGCCATAGAGACGGCCTCTCTGGGGCCAACGTCCTGACTTTC. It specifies CASSSHRDGLSGANVLTF.

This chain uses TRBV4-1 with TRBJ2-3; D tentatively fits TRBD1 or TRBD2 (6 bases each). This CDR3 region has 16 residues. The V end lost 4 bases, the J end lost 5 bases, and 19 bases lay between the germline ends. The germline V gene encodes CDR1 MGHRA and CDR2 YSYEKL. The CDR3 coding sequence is TGCGCCAGCAGCCCCGGAATCCGGGGGCTTGGAGATACGCAGTATTTT. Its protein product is CASSPGIRGLGDTQYF.

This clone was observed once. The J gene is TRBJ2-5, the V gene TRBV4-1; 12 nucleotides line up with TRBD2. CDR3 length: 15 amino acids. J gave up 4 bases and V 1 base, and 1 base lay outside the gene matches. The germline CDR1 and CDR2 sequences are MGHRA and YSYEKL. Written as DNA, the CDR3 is TGCGCCAGCAGCCAAGGGACTAGCGGGATAGAGACCCAGTACTTC. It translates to CASSQGTSGIETQYF.

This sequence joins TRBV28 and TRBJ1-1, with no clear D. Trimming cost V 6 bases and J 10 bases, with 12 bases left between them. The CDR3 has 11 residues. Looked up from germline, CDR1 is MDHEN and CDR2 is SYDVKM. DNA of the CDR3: TGTGCCAGCAGCGGTTTCCCGAGAGCTTTCTTT. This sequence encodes CASSGFPRAFF.

The chain's CDR3 is CASSEFGQGGYGELFF. CDR3 nucleotide sequence: TGCGCCAGCAGTGAATTCGGACAGGGCGGGTACGGGGAGCTGTTTTTT. The chain uses TRBV10-1 and TRBJ2-2; 8 positions match TRBD1. The trim removed 3 bases at V and 7 bases at J, leaving 10 bases unmatched. CDR1 WNHNN and CDR2 SYGVQD come from the germline V gene (reference sequence). The CDR3 consists of 16 residues.

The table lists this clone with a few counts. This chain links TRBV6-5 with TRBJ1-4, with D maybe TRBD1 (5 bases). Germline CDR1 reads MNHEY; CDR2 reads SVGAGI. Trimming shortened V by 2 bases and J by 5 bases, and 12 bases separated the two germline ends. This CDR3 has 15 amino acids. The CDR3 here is CASSYNGGTNEKLFF. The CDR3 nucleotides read TGTGCCAGCAGTTACAATGGGGGAACAAATGAAAAACTGTTTTTT.

Written as DNA, the CDR3 is TGTGCCAGCAGCCCACCCGGTGGAGAGACCCAGTACTTC. It yields the protein CASSPPGGETQYF. The chain employs TRBV5-6 and TRBJ2-5; no definite D call. Germline V gene lookup returns CDR1 SGHDT and CDR2 YYEEEE. The V gene lost 4 bases and the J gene lost 4 bases, with 11 bases spanning the gap. This CDR3 is 13 amino acids long.

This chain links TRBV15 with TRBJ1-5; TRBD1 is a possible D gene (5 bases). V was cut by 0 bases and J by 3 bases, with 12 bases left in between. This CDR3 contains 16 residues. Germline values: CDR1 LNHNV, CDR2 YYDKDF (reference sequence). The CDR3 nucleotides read TGTGCCACCAGCAGAGAAAAGTGGGGGGTCAATCAGCCCCAGCATTTT. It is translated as CATSREKWGVNQPQHF. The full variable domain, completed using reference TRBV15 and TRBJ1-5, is DAMVIQNPRYQVTQFGKPVTLSCSQTLNHNVMYWYQQKSSQAPKLLFHYYDKDFNNEADTPDNFQSRRPNTSFCFLDIRSPGLGDTAMYLCATSREKWGVNQPQHFGDGTRLSIL.

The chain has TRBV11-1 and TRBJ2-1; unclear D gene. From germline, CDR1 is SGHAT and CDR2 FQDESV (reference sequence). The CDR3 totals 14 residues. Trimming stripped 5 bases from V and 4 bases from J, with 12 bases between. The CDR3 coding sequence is TGTGCCAGCAGCCCCCCAGGATCTTACAATGAGCAGTTCTTC. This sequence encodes CASSPPGSYNEQFF.

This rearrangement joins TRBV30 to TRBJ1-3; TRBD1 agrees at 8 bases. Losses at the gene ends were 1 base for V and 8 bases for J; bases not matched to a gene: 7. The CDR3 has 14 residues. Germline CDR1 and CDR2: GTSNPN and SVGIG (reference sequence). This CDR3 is CAWSAGQGGDTIYF. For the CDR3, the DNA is TGTGCCTGGAGTGCTGGACAGGGAGGAGACACCATATATTTT.

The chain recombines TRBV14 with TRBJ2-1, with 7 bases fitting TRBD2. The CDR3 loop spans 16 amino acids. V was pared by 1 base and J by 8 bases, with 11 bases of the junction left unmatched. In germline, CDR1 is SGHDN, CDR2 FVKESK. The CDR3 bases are TGTGCCAGCAGCCAAGGGGGGGGGAACTTCTTGGATGAGCAGTTCTTC. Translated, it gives CASSQGGGNFLDEQFF. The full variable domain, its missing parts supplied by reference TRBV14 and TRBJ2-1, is EAGVTQFPSHSVIEKGQTVTLRCDPISGHDNLYWYRRVMGKEIKFLLHFVKESKQDESGMPNNRFLAERTGGTYSTLKVQPAELEDSGVYFCASSQGGGNFLDEQFFGPGTRLTVL.